This T cell receptor beta chain was found in a study of T-cell memory formation after mild COVID-19. Study results and caveats: Contracting CD4+ clones were located mainly in CM and EM, and CD8+ clones in EMRA.

The V end was cut by 3 bases, the J end by 7 bases, with 18 bases between. Germline CDR1 and CDR2: LGHDT and YNNKEL (reference sequence). The CDR3 is made up of 15 amino acids. This clonotype appeared a few times. Its antigen is unknown. TCRdb re-derived calls from the 5' RACE reads in MiXCR, one entry per CDR3 protein. The repertoire holds approximately 150,000 distinct CDR3 sequences, with about 5.5% as singletons. The sequence was collected from an adult woman who had mild COVID-19 (a few samples of this study predate the infection). Cell type and time point are not known. J is TRBJ1-1 and V is TRBV3-1, with D possibly matching TRBD1 (5 bases). Sequenced: PBMCs or a T cell subset sorted from them (not recorded which). The CDR3 protein is CASSHYAGLIVEAFF. CDR3 nucleotide sequence: TGTGCCAGCAGCCATTACGCAGGGTTGATCGTTGAAGCTTTCTTT.